This T cell receptor (beta chain) was captured by sequencing in a study of blood T cell repertoires in COVID-19. Using immunoSEQ multiplex PCR, the repertoire was profiled, and TCRdb retains in-frame clones only, with some absent. Of 150,000 to 200,000 clones in the sample, approximately 79% are singletons; the top ten hold roughly an eighth. This clone was observed at least ten times. The CDR3 has 13 amino acids. Germline CDR1 SQVTM, CDR2 ANQGSEA. V shed 3 bases, J shed 10 bases, and the junction held 7 bases outside the gene matches. J is TRBJ2-1 and V is TRBV29-1; 9 bases agree with TRBD1. The sample was peripheral blood. The source of this sequence is a man aged 30-40 years with active or convalescent COVID-19. The CDR3 is CSVETGGVREQFF. The CDR3 DNA follows: TGCAGCGTTGAGACAGGGGGGGTGCGGGAGCAGTTCTTC.